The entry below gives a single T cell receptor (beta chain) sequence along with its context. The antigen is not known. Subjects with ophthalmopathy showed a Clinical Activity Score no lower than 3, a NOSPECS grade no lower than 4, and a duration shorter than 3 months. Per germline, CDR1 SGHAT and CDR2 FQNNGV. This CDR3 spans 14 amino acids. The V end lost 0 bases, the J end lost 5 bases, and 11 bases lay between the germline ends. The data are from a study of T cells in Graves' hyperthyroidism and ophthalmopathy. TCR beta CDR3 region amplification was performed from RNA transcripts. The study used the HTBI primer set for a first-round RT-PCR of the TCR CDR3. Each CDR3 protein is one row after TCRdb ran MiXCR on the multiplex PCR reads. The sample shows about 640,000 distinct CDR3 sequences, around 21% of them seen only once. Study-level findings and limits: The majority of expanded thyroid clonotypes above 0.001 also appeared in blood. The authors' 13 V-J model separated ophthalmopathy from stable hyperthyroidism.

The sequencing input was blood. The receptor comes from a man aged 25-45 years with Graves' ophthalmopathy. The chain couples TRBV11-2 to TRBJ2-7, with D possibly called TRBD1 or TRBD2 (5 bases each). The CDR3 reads CASSLERGYHEQYF. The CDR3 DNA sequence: TGTGCCAGCAGCTTAGAACGGGGCTACCACGAGCAGTACTTC. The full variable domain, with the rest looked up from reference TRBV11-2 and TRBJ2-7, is EAGVAQSPRYKIIEKRQSVAFWCNPISGHATLYWYQQILGQGPKLLIQFQNNGVVDDSQLPKDRFSAERLKGVDSTLKIQPAKLEDSAVYLCASSLERGYHEQYFGPGTRLTVT.